These 2 T cell receptor beta chains came from one sample sequenced in a study of a mutant IDH1 vaccine in newly diagnosed glioma. Stated time point: week 47, end of study. Vaccinated patients received 300 ug of mutant IDH1 20-mer peptide per dose, with topical imiquimod. Their specific antigens are unknown. Generated by immunoSEQ multiplex PCR, the TCRdb table keeps only in-frame clones and is missing some. The profile shows about 67,000 clones, roughly four fifths of them singletons. The material sequenced was PBMCs, taken from a glioma patient whose treatment included an IDH1 peptide vaccine. These receptors were taken from a man aged 25-45 years with glioma.

This clone was counted between two and nine times. V and J are TRBV18 and TRBJ1-6; D is undetermined. The V end lost 1 base, the J end lost 4 bases, and 8 bases lay between the germline ends. The CDR3 loop spans 15 amino acids. Germline CDR1 is KGHSH and CDR2 is LQKENI. CDR3 sequence (DNA): TGTGCCAGCTCACCACGGGAGAGTTATAATTCACCCCTCCACTTT. Translated: CASSPRESYNSPLHF.

The chain has TRBV29-1 and TRBJ2-7; no reliable D call. Trimming removed 5 bases from V and 4 bases from J, with 15 bases in between. Germline lookup yields CDR1 SQVTM and CDR2 ANQGSEA. The CDR3 runs to 13 residues. For the CDR3, the DNA is TGCAGCGTTCTAGTGGGGTATACGTACGAGCAGTACTTC. As protein: CSVLVGYTYEQYF.